This T cell receptor beta chain was obtained from a study of blood T cell repertoires in COVID-19. Across the whole study: Samples representing acute and convalescent COVID-19 were sourced from the United States, Italy and Spain. PBMCs, B-cell-depleted T cells, or T cells provided the cDNA or gDNA that made up the material.

In the original workflow: For nucleated cells, counts were estimated from reference gene primer amplification. The table came from immunoSEQ multiplex PCR; TCRdb's copy has only in-frame clones and leaves some out. V and J calls and clone size come straight from that table; D and trimming were deduced from the DNA. The sample has about 20,000 clones, about 91% seen once. The CDR3 runs to 13 residues. The germline CDR1 and CDR2 sequences are SGHRS and YFSETQ. V was pared by 4 bases and J by 5 bases, with 10 bases between. This sequence was found in a man in his 70s with active COVID-19. Input material: peripheral blood. The gene calls are TRBV5-1 and TRBJ2-1; tentative D call: TRBD1 (6 bases). The CDR3 sequence: CASSVGQNNEQFF. In DNA form, the CDR3 reads TGCGCCAGCAGCGTTGGACAGAACAATGAGCAGTTCTTC.